The 10 T cell receptor beta chains listed next were all sequenced from one sample in a study of T cell changes during pregnancy in multiple sclerosis. TCRdb keeps only in-frame clones here, not all; method: immunoSEQ multiplex PCR. The top ten hold 10% of the sample, which has about 50,000 clones, 91% seen once. Specimen: CD8+ T cells from peripheral blood mononuclear cells, collected after pregnancy. These receptors came from a female donor with multiple sclerosis, enrolled in a pregnancy study.

This clone was recorded once. The V and J genes are TRBV19 and TRBJ2-2, with a weak D call TRBD1 (5 bases). The V and J ends lost 7 bases and 0 bases respectively, with 15 bases between them. This CDR3 has 16 amino acids. Germline V gene lookup returns CDR1 LNHDA and CDR2 SQIVND (reference sequence). This CDR3 reads CASKFDRDANTGELFF. The CDR3 region has the DNA TGTGCCAGTAAGTTCGACAGAGACGCGAACACCGGGGAGCTGTTTTTT. Full variable domain (outside the CDR3, taken from reference TRBV19 and TRBJ2-2): DGGITQSPKYLFRKEGQNVTLSCEQNLNHDAMYWYRQDPGQGLRLIYYSQIVNDFQKGDIAEGYSVSREKKESFPLTVTSAQKNPTAFYLCASKFDRDANTGELFFGEGSRLTVL.

V and J are TRBV30 and TRBJ2-1; D gene uncertain. CDR1 is GTSNPN, CDR2 SVGIG, per germline (reference sequence). This CDR3 contains 12 residues. V gave up 5 bases and J gave up 3 bases, with 8 bases separating them. The CDR3 spells CAWGTYYNEQFF. The CDR3 nucleotides read TGTGCCTGGGGTACCTACTACAATGAGCAGTTCTTC. The whole variable domain, filled in from reference TRBV30 and TRBJ2-1, reads SQTIHQWPATLVQPVGSPLSLECTVEGTSNPNLYWYRQAAGRGLQLLFYSVGIGQISSEVPQNLSASRPQDRQFILSSKKLLLSDSGFYLCAWGTYYNEQFFGPGTRLTVL.

CDR3 region: CASKDRGAYEQYF. The CDR3 region has the DNA TGTGCCAGCAAGGACAGGGGGGCCTACGAGCAGTACTTC. This chain connects TRBV2 to TRBJ2-7, with TRBD1 identical over 10 bases. The CDR3 length is 13 residues. V lost 7 bases and J lost 2; bases outside the gene matches: 2. The germline gives CDR1 SNHLY, CDR2 FYNNEI.

V gene TRBV27 combines with J gene TRBJ1-2; D unresolved. The V gene's germline CDR1 is MNHEY and CDR2 SMNVEV (reference sequence). The ends were cut back, 5 bases at V and 7 bases at J, with 14 bases in the middle. The CDR3 runs 13 residues. The CDR3 coding sequence is TGTGCCAGCAGTCCAACCCCGGGTACTGGCTACACCTTC. Its protein product is CASSPTPGTGYTF.

The chain uses TRBV9 and TRBJ2-2, with 9 bases fitting TRBD2. Germline V gene data show CDR1 as SGDLS and CDR2 as YYNGEE. This CDR3 contains 15 residues. V trimming: 5 bases; J trimming: 6 bases; junction bases outside the gene matches: 8. The CDR3 region has the DNA TGTGCCAGCAGTTCTTTTAGCGGGGGCCCCGGGGAGCTGTTTTTT. It encodes CASSSFSGGPGELFF.

This clone was recorded once. This rearrangement joins TRBV14 to TRBJ2-7; D gene uncertain. Between the trimmed V and J ends, which lost 4 bases and 3 bases, there was a span of 10 bases. CDR1 and CDR2 (germline): SGHDN, FVKESK. CDR3 length: 13 residues. The CDR3 nucleotides read TGTGCCAGCAGCCTAGGTCCGGGCTACGAGCAGTACTTC. Translated: CASSLGPGYEQYF.

This clone counts as medium-sized. The rearrangement links TRBV19 to TRBJ1-3; D unresolved. V was trimmed by 5 bases and J by 0 bases, leaving 14 bases between them. From germline, CDR1 is LNHDA and CDR2 SQIVND (reference sequence). This CDR3 is built from 16 residues. The CDR3 nucleotides are TGTGCCAGTAGTTTAATCGACATCAGCTCTGGAAACACCATATATTTT. Protein: CASSLIDISSGNTIYF.

The chain combines TRBV6-6 with TRBJ1-5, with D perhaps matching TRBD1 (6 bases). In germline, CDR1 is MNHNY, CDR2 SVGAGI (reference sequence). The CDR3 length is 12 residues. V dropped 6 bases and J dropped 7 bases, with 10 bases sitting between them. The CDR3 nucleotides are TGTGCCAGCAGCCCAGGGGAACAGCCCCAGCATTTT. Translating gives CASSPGEQPQHF.

The V gene is TRBV4-1, the J gene TRBJ2-7; D uncertain. CDR3 length: 13 residues. Germline V lookup: CDR1 MGHRA, CDR2 YSYEKL. Deletions cut 3 bases from V and 4 bases from J, with 10 bases between. The CDR3 is CASSQKLDYEQYF. CDR3 nucleotides: TGCGCCAGCAGCCAGAAACTCGATTACGAGCAGTACTTC.

The gene calls are TRBV5-5 and TRBJ2-7; D is uncertain. This CDR3 is built from 13 residues. Germline loops: CDR1 SGHKS, CDR2 YYEKEE (reference sequence). Trimming shortened V by 0 bases and J by 6 bases, and 10 bases separated the two germline ends. The CDR3 coding sequence is TGTGCCAGCAGCTTGGTACCCGAGTCCGAGCAGTACTTC. Amino acid sequence: CASSLVPESEQYF.